Shown below are 10 T cell receptor beta chains from a single sample sequenced in a study of patients and donors after allogeneic stem cell transplantation. MiXCR was run by TCRdb on the RT-PCR reads, yielding one entry per CDR3 protein. Of about a million distinct CDR3 sequences listed, more than 15% are singletons. The sample was blood, either unsorted or a sorted T cell fraction (not recorded which). The receptors stem from a human donor who was either an allogeneic HSCT recipient or a stem cell or donor lymphocyte infusion donor (not recorded which). It is not recorded whose cells these are; they may come from a transplant donor.

The V gene is TRBV7-3, the J gene TRBJ2-1, with 13 bases aligning to TRBD2. This CDR3 spans 18 amino acids. The junction had 10 bases not matched to a gene; V was cut back by 5 bases and J by 3 bases. Germline V gene data show CDR1 as SGHTA and CDR2 as FQGTGA. CDR3 sequence reads: CASSPIPTSGRNYNEQFF. CDR3 bases: TGTGCCAGCAGCCCTATCCCGACTAGCGGGAGGAACTACAATGAGCAGTTCTTC.

The rearrangement uses TRBV11-1 and TRBJ1-3, with D unclear. V lost 5 bases, J lost 0 bases, and 8 bases lay in between. This CDR3 is built from 14 residues. Germline V CDR1 and CDR2: SGHAT, FQDESV (reference sequence). Here the CDR3 DNA reads TGTGCCAGCAGCGAAGTCCTCTCTGGAAACACCATATATTTT. This codes for CASSEVLSGNTIYF.

The chain is built from TRBV18 and TRBJ1-4; D remains ambiguous. Germline V lookup: CDR1 KGHSH, CDR2 LQKENI. CDR3 length: 17 amino acids. V was trimmed by 5 bases and J by 0 bases, leaving 16 bases between them. The CDR3 DNA sequence: TGTGCCAGCTCATCAAGGACCAGACTTGCAACTAATGAAAAACTGTTTTTT. Residues: CASSSRTRLATNEKLFF.

Here the CDR3 DNA reads TGTGCCAGCAGTCCTCTGACAGGTCTGGGGGATCAGCCCCAGCATTTT. This sequence encodes CASSPLTGLGDQPQHF. V and J are TRBV27 and TRBJ1-5; a possible D gene is TRBD1 (6 bases). Germline lookup yields CDR1 MNHEY and CDR2 SMNVEV (reference sequence). The CDR3 loop spans 16 amino acids. Trimming left V 5 bases short and J 5 bases short, with 19 bases between.

This chain connects TRBV18 to TRBJ2-6, with D unresolved. CDR1 is KGHSH and CDR2 is LQKENI in the germline V gene. The V end was cut by 3 bases, the J end by 0 bases, with 9 bases between. The CDR3 runs to 16 residues. The CDR3 here is CASSPTQSSGANVLTF. CDR3 nucleotides: TGTGCCAGCTCACCGACCCAGAGCTCTGGGGCCAACGTCCTGACTTTC.

J is TRBJ2-7 and V is TRBV6-2 or TRBV6-3; a possible D gene is TRBD1 (6 bases). This CDR3 comprises 14 residues. Germline loops: CDR1 MNHEY, CDR2 SVGEGT. With 5 bases removed from V and 3 bases from J, the gap between germline ends came to 14 bases. CDR3 loop: CASSTLTDSYEQYF. In nucleotides, the CDR3 is TGTGCCAGCAGTACCCTGACGGACAGCTACGAGCAGTACTTC.

The table lists this clonotype with a few counts. The chain carries TRBV11-2 and TRBJ2-5; D remains ambiguous. The CDR3 is 15 residues long. Germline V CDR1 and CDR2: SGHAT, FQNNGV. V gave up 3 bases and J gave up 0 bases, with 11 bases separating them. As DNA, the CDR3 is TGTGCCAGCAGCTTTTCGTGGTCGGACCAAGAGACCCAGTACTTC. Protein product: CASSFSWSDQETQYF.

In regard to this clonotype: One end of the junction varies from germline; a read error may be responsible. The chain employs TRBV7-9 and TRBJ2-1; tentatively, D is TRBD2 (7 bases). This CDR3 region has 16 residues. Germline lookup yields CDR1 SEHNR and CDR2 FQNEAQ (reference sequence). CDR3 sequence: CASTSWGGLSSNEQFF. The CDR3 DNA reads as TGTGCCAGCACCTCATGGGGGGGCCTATCCTCCAATGAGCAGTTCTTC. The full variable domain, completed using reference TRBV7-9 and TRBJ2-1, is DTGVSQNPRHKITKRGQNVTFRCDPISEHNRLYWYRQTLGQGPEFLTYFQNEAQLEKSRLLSDRFSAERPKGSFSTLEIQRTEQGDSAMYLCASTSWGGLSSNEQFFGPGTRLTVL.

V and J are TRBV20-1 and TRBJ2-3, with D possibly TRBD2 on 6 matching bases. V dropped 0 bases and J dropped 0 bases, with 13 bases sitting between them. CDR1 is DFQATT, CDR2 SNEGSKA, per germline (reference sequence). The CDR3 loop spans 16 amino acids. This CDR3 reads CSARDPAGLSTDTQYF. The CDR3 DNA reads as TGCAGTGCTAGAGATCCGGCGGGGCTTAGCACAGATACGCAGTATTTT.

This clonotype was detected many times. The chain has TRBV12-3 or TRBV12-4 and TRBJ1-1; TRBD1 matches 7 bases. The CDR3 spans 14 residues. V was clipped by 6 bases and J by 0 bases; unmatched bases: 4. The CDR3 DNA follows: TGTGCCAGCAGCATACAGGGGATGAACACTGAAGCTTTCTTT. Its protein product is CASSIQGMNTEAFF.